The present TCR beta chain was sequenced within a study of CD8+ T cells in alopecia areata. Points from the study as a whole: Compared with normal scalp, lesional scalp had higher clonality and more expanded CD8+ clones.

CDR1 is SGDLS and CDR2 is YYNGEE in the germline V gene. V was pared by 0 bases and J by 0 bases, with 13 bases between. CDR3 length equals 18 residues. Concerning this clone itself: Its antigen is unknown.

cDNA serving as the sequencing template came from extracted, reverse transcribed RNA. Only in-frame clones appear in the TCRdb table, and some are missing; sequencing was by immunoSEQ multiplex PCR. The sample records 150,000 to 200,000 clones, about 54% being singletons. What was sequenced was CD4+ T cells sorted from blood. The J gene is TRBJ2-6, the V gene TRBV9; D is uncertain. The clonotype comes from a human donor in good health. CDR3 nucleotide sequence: TGTGCCAGCAGCGTAGGTGGACGGATACTCTCTGGGGCCAACGTCCTGACTTTC. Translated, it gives CASSVGGRILSGANVLTF.